This TCR beta chain was found in a study of blood T cell repertoires in COVID-19. Across the whole study: T cells, B-cell-depleted T cells, or PBMCs provided the cDNA or gDNA that served as material.

V was trimmed by 4 bases and J by 4 bases, leaving 10 bases between them. This CDR3 region has 13 residues. Germline loops: CDR1 GTSNPN, CDR2 SVGIG (reference sequence). Per the authors' pipeline: Estimated nucleated cell counts came from reference gene primer amplification. The method was immunoSEQ multiplex PCR; TCRdb's version includes in-frame clones alone and lacks a portion of them. The D gene and trimming were derived from the DNA, and the V and J assignments and clone size from that table. The sample consists of about 230,000 clones, 88% of them appearing once. This chain links TRBV30 with TRBJ2-2; D may be TRBD2 (6 bases). The sample consisted of peripheral blood. This sequence was found in a woman aged 60-70 years with acute or convalescent COVID-19. The CDR3 protein is CAWNQEGTGELFF. CDR3 sequence (DNA): TGTGCCTGGAACCAGGAGGGCACCGGGGAGCTGTTTTTT.